This T cell receptor (beta chain) came from a study of T cells in Graves' hyperthyroidism and ophthalmopathy. Graves' hyperthyroidism without ophthalmopathy progression within 18 months was termed stable. These patients, aged 18 to 65, had recently diagnosed hyperthyroidism lasting under 2 months. The CDR3 loop spans 15 amino acids. Germline V gene data show CDR1 as GTSNPN and CDR2 as SVGIG (reference sequence). The ends lost 7 bases at V and 3 bases at J; junction bases unmatched: 8. RNA transcripts were the template for amplifying TCR beta CDR3 regions. First-round RT-PCR with HTBI primers amplified the TCR CDR3 region. TCRdb used MiXCR to reprocess the multiplex PCR reads, holding one entry per CDR3 protein. The profile shows some 440,000 distinct CDR3 sequences, approximately 14% of them singletons. This clonotype showed up many times.

Sequences were obtained from blood. The chain is built from TRBV30 and TRBJ2-2; TRBD2 matches at 10 bases. The receptor was isolated from a woman under 30 with Graves' hyperthyroidism. The CDR3 is CASSSGSLYTGELFF. In nucleotides, the CDR3 is TGTGCCTCCTCTAGCGGGAGTCTTTACACCGGGGAGCTGTTTTTT.